This TCR beta chain comes out of a study of T cell repertoires in cytomegalovirus infection. Study observations and caveats: Summed frequency of public TCR beta families distinguished CMV carriers with the relevant HLA. In two of eight donors, the top clonotype was HLA-C-restricted CMV-specific.

TCRdb recomputed calls from the reads with MiXCR, one row per CDR3 protein. The sample shows approximately 110,000 distinct CDR3 sequences, approximately 30% of them seen only once. Trimming pared 5 bases from V and 1 base from J, leaving 9 bases between. This CDR3 is 14 amino acids long. Germline loops: CDR1 SEHNR, CDR2 FQNEAQ (reference sequence). Regarding this clonotype: Its matching antigen is unknown.

This sequence originates from a human donor in good health (CMV status not recorded). Some clones in this sample may be carry-over from other donors' samples. The sample was CD8+ T cells from cultured PBMCs, taken from culture after CMV antigen stimulation. V and J are TRBV7-9 and TRBJ1-5; D unresolved. The CDR3 DNA sequence: TGTGCCAGCAGCCCCGCCGGCAGCAATCAGCCCCAGCATTTT. This encodes CASSPAGSNQPQHF.